The rows below give T cell receptor beta chains drawn from one sample of a study of blood T cells in healthy people across ages. One entry per CDR3 protein results from TCRdb running MiXCR on the 5' RACE reads. This sample has 600,000 to 1,000,000 distinct CDR3 sequences; more than 45% occur once, and the top ten carry roughly 22%. The sequencing sample was made of blood. The source is a man younger than 45 in good health. The CDR3 runs from the conserved cysteine through the conserved F or W. The D gene is left open where the match is weak. Clone size is not always given. Where it is, it says once, few, many or a class for expanded clones.

once | TRBJ2-1 | TRBV20-1 | . | CSASSDRYNEQFF | TGCAGTGCTAGCTCGGACCGCTACAATGAGCAGTTCTTC
. | TRBJ2-5 | TRBV20-1 | . | CSSKGWEETQYF | TGCAGTTCTAAGGGCTGGGAAGAGACCCAGTACTTC
. | TRBJ2-7 | TRBV12-3/TRBV12-4 | TRBD2 | CASRPRGRVPPYEQYF | TGTGCCAGCAGACCCCGAGGGAGGGTGCCTCCTTACGAGCAGTACTTC
few | TRBJ1-2 | TRBV6-6 | . | CASSRPEVVGYTF | TGTGCCAGCAGTCGCCCGGAGGTTGTAGGCTACACCTTC
once | TRBJ2-3 | TRBV3-1 | TRBD2 | CASSQGGGTGDTQYF | TGTGCCAGCAGCCAAGGGGGGGGGACGGGAGATACGCAGTATTTT
. | TRBJ2-5 | TRBV5-5 | . | CASSSYGMKETQYF | TGTGCCAGCAGCTCCTATGGGATGAAAGAGACCCAGTACTTC
. | TRBJ2-7 | TRBV4-3 | . | CASSQGAGDTYEQYF | TGCGCCAGCAGCCAAGGCGCAGGGGATACCTACGAGCAGTACTTC
. | TRBJ2-5 | TRBV20-1 | . | CSASVRAGVNRKETQYF | TGCAGTGCTAGTGTTCGGGCCGGCGTCAATAGGAAAGAGACCCAGTACTTC
. | TRBJ1-1 | TRBV21-1 | . | CASSKGRGAVNTEAFF | TGTGCCAGCAGCAAAGGAAGGGGGGCTGTGAACACTGAAGCTTTCTTT
. | TRBJ2-5 | TRBV25-1 | . | CASTTGSKETQYF | TGTGCCAGCACGACGGGGTCGAAAGAGACCCAGTACTTC
. | TRBJ2-5 | TRBV6-5 | . | CASSYSRVEYF | TGTGCCAGCAGTTACTCCCGAGTCGAGTACTTC
. | TRBJ2-5 | TRBV7-2 | TRBD2 | CASSIRTSGQETQYF | TGTGCCAGCAGCATTCGGACTAGCGGACAAGAGACCCAGTACTTC
few | TRBJ2-1 | TRBV27 | . | CASSPAQRSSYNEQFF | TGTGCCAGCAGCCCTGCGCAGCGGAGCTCCTACAATGAGCAGTTCTTC
few | TRBJ2-1 | TRBV10-3 | . | CAIRSGLSYNEQFF | TGTGCCATCAGATCGGGACTGTCCTACAATGAGCAGTTCTTC
many | TRBJ2-7 | TRBV12-3/TRBV12-4 | . | CASSLEGRLYEQYF | TGTGCCAGCAGTTTAGAGGGAAGGCTGTACGAGCAGTACTTC
. | TRBJ1-2 | TRBV2 | . | CASSLVGDGGYTF | TGTGCCAGCAGTTTGGTAGGGGATGGTGGCTACACCTTC
. | TRBJ2-1 | TRBV27 | . | CASSLGGLLAEQFF | TGTGCCAGCAGTTTAGGCGGCCTCCTGGCGGAGCAGTTCTTC
. | TRBJ2-1 | TRBV6-5 | . | CASSYSGSGEQFF | TGTGCCAGCAGTTACTCCGGGTCGGGTGAGCAGTTCTTC
many | TRBJ2-7 | TRBV28 | . | CASSGAGSGEQYF | TGTGCCAGCAGTGGAGCAGGGTCGGGCGAGCAGTACTTC
few | TRBJ2-3 | TRBV12-3/TRBV12-4 | . | CASGSSYTQYF | TGTGCCAGCGGTTCGTCGTATACGCAGTATTTT
few | TRBJ2-5 | TRBV12-3/TRBV12-4 | . | CASSLETNEETQYF | TGTGCCAGCAGTTTAGAGACCAACGAAGAGACCCAGTACTTC
many | TRBJ2-3 | TRBV6-5 | . | CASSYSGVTDTQYF | TGTGCCAGCAGTTACTCGGGGGTCACAGATACGCAGTATTTT
. | TRBJ1-1 | TRBV20-1 | . | CSARMRTGGSTEAFF | TGCAGTGCTAGAATGCGGACTGGGGGGTCGACTGAAGCTTTCTTT
. | TRBJ2-7 | TRBV29-1 | TRBD2 | CSYSPSGSYEQYF | TGCAGCTACTCCCCTAGCGGGAGCTACGAGCAGTACTTC
. | TRBJ1-2 | TRBV7-2 | . | CASSLGGAGRGYTF | TGTGCCAGCAGCTTAGGGGGCGCGGGACGCGGCTACACCTTC
few | TRBJ2-1 | TRBV29-1 | . | CSVGSPGREQFF | TGCAGCGTTGGATCACCGGGGAGGGAGCAGTTCTTC
many | TRBJ1-2 | TRBV2 | . | CASSEVLGGAHGYTF | TGTGCCAGCAGTGAAGTGTTGGGGGGTGCCCATGGCTACACCTTC
few | TRBJ2-1 | TRBV20-1 | TRBD2 | CSARDSRGSVHNEQFF | TGCAGTGCTAGAGATTCACGCGGGAGCGTCCACAATGAGCAGTTCTTC
few | TRBJ1-2 | TRBV29-1 | TRBD1 | CSVATGTGAGYTF | TGCAGCGTTGCCACCGGGACAGGGGCTGGCTACACCTTC
once | TRBJ2-4 | TRBV5-1 | . | CASSPPGPNLGDIQYF | TGCGCCAGCAGCCCTCCGGGGCCAAACCTTGGGGACATTCAGTACTTC
. | TRBJ2-6 | TRBV20-1 | . | CSALRVGANVLTF | TGCAGTGCCCTCAGGGTCGGGGCCAACGTCCTGACTTTC
. | TRBJ2-7 | TRBV20-1 | TRBD2 | CSATFGTSGGYYSLSLSYEQYF | TGCAGTGCGACATTTGGGACTAGCGGGGGGTACTACAGCCTTTCACTATCCTACGAGCAGTACTTC
few | TRBJ1-1 | TRBV6-5 | TRBD1 | CASSWGTGMVTEAFF | TGTGCCAGCAGTTGGGGGACAGGGATGGTCACTGAAGCTTTCTTT
. | TRBJ1-1 | TRBV7-2 | . | CASSIRLAGAADEAFF | TGTGCCAGCAGCATCCGACTAGCGGGGGCGGCGGATGAAGCTTTCTTT
. | TRBJ2-7 | TRBV29-1 | . | CSVEDRGWSYEQYF | TGCAGCGTTGAAGACAGGGGATGGTCCTACGAGCAGTACTTC
few | TRBJ2-3 | TRBV11-3 | . | CASSLSGYGTDTQYF | TGTGCCAGCAGCTTATCAGGATACGGCACAGATACGCAGTATTTT
. | TRBJ2-5 | TRBV12-3/TRBV12-4 | TRBD2 | CASSTRAGLQETQYF | TGTGCCAGCAGCACGAGAGCGGGGCTACAAGAGACCCAGTACTTC
. | TRBJ2-7 | TRBV7-2 | TRBD2 | CASSLVSVRAGVEQYF | TGTGCCAGCAGCTTAGTTTCCGTTCGGGCGGGAGTCGAGCAGTACTTC
few | TRBJ2-7 | TRBV5-1 | TRBD1 | CASSMTGPYEQYF | TGCGCCAGCAGCATGACAGGGCCCTACGAGCAGTACTTC
. | TRBJ2-3 | TRBV25-1 | . | CASSEFANTDTQYF | TGTGCCAGCAGTGAATTTGCAAACACAGATACGCAGTATTTT
many | TRBJ2-2 | TRBV20-1 | . | CSARVTGTGELFF | TGCAGTGCTAGAGTAACGGGGACCGGGGAGCTGTTTTTT
. | TRBJ2-1 | TRBV6-5 | TRBD2 | CASSTRSGSSYNEQFF | TGTGCCAGCAGTACCCGTAGCGGGAGCTCCTACAATGAGCAGTTCTTC
. | TRBJ2-7 | TRBV20-1 | . | CSVCRIGSYEQYF | TGCAGTGTATGTAGGATCGGCTCCTACGAGCAGTACTTC
. | TRBJ2-7 | TRBV28 | TRBD1 | CASTPGTGFCGQYF | TGTGCCAGCACTCCCGGGACAGGGTTCTGTGGGCAGTACTTC
few | TRBJ1-6 | TRBV20-1 | TRBD1 | CSARDPGGYNSPLHF | TGCAGTGCTAGAGATCCAGGGGGCTATAATTCACCCCTCCACTTT
. | TRBJ2-6 | TRBV7-2 | . | CASSAMPGANVLTF | TGTGCCAGCAGCGCAATGCCTGGGGCCAACGTCCTGACTTTC
. | TRBJ2-1 | TRBV7-9 | . | CASSLLISNPYNEQFF | TGTGCCAGCAGCTTACTAATCTCGAACCCTTACAATGAGCAGTTCTTC
. | TRBJ1-4 | TRBV4-2 | . | CASSPPMANEKLFF | TGTGCCAGCAGCCCGCCTATGGCCAATGAAAAACTGTTTTTT
. | TRBJ1-2 | TRBV29-1 | . | CSVEDRRRGGGGYTF | TGCAGCGTTGAAGATCGCCGGCGGGGGGGTGGCGGCTACACCTTC
. | TRBJ2-7 | TRBV27 | . | CASAPVVGGSPYEQYF | TGTGCCAGCGCCCCGGTTGTCGGCGGCTCTCCCTACGAGCAGTACTTC
. | TRBJ2-5 | TRBV20-1 | . | CSASGQRSNQETQYF | TGCAGTGCTAGTGGTCAGCGTTCAAACCAAGAGACCCAGTACTTC
. | TRBJ2-7 | TRBV24-1 | . | CATSDSSSYEQYF | TGTGCCACCAGTGATTCATCCTCCTACGAGCAGTACTTC
few | TRBJ1-2 | TRBV2 | . | CARDGQFGGYTF | TGTGCCAGGGACGGACAGTTCGGTGGCTACACCTTC
few | TRBJ2-7 | TRBV28 | TRBD1 | CASRQQGYEQYF | TGTGCCAGCAGGCAACAGGGGTACGAGCAGTACTTC
. | TRBJ2-5 | TRBV5-1 | TRBD1 | CASSSGTGLYNEQYF | TGCGCCAGCAGCTCCGGGACAGGGCTCTACAATGAGCAGTACTTC
. | TRBJ1-2 | TRBV12-3/TRBV12-4 | TRBD1 | CASSLGDRGYGYTF | TGTGCCAGCAGTTTAGGGGACAGGGGCTATGGCTACACCTTC
few | TRBJ2-5 | TRBV2 | TRBD2 | CASSEEPATSEETQYF | TGTGCCAGCAGTGAGGAACCGGCGACTAGCGAAGAGACCCAGTACTTC
. | TRBJ2-2 | TRBV2 | . | CASRPQGNTGELFF | TGTGCCAGCAGACCGCAGGGGAACACCGGGGAGCTGTTTTTT
. | TRBJ2-5 | TRBV24-1 | . | CATSDSWQGGFPQYF | TGTGCCACCAGTGACTCTTGGCAGGGTGGATTCCCCCAGTACTTC